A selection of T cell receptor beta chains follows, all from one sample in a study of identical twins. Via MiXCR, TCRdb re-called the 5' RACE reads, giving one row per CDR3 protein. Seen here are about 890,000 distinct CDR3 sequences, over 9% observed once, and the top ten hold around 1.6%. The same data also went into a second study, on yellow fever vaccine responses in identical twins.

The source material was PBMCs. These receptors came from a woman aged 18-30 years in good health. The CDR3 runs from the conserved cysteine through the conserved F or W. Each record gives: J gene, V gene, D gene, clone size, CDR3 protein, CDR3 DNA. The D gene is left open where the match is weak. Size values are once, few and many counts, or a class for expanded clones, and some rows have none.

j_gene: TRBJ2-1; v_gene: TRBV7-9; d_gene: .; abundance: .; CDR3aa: CASSSDEAGPTYNEQFF; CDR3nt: TGTGCCAGCAGCTCAGATGAAGCGGGTCCTACCTACAATGAGCAGTTCTTC
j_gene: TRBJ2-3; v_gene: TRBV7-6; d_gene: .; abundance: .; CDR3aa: CASSLSRGTRTTDTQYF; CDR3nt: TGTGCCAGCAGCTTATCCCGAGGGACTCGGACCACAGATACGCAGTATTTT
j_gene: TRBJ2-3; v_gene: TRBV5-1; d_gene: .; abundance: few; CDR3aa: CASSLVGAYPSTDTQYF; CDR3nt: TGCGCCAGCAGCTTGGTTGGGGCCTACCCCAGCACAGATACGCAGTATTTT
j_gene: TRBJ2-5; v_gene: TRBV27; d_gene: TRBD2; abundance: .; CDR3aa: CASSPPGLGFAETQYF; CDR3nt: TGTGCCAGCAGTCCGCCGGGACTAGGATTTGCAGAGACCCAGTACTTC
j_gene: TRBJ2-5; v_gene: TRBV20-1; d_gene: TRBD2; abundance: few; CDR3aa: CSAGQGLAGETQYF; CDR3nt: TGCAGTGCTGGGCAGGGACTAGCAGGGGAGACCCAGTACTTC
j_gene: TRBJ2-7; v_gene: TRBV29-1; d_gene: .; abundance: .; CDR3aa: CSVEDGGTPYEQYF; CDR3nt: TGCAGCGTTGAAGATGGCGGGACACCCTACGAGCAGTACTTC
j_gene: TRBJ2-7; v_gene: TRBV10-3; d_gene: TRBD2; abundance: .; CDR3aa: CAISEGTTSQYF; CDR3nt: TGTGCCATCAGTGAAGGGACTACCTCACAGTACTTC
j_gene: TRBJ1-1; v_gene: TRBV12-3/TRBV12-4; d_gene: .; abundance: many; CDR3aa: CASSFDLNRGAAFF; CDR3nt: TGTGCCAGCAGTTTCGACTTGAATCGGGGTGCAGCTTTCTTT
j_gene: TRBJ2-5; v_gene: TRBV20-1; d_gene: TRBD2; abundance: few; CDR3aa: CSARDGTSGEETQYF; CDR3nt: TGCAGTGCTAGAGACGGGACTAGCGGTGAAGAGACCCAGTACTTC
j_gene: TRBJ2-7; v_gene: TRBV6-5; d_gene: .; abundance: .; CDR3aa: CASSYGPGRSYEQYF; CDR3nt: TGTGCCAGCAGTTACGGGCCGGGAAGATCCTACGAGCAGTACTTC
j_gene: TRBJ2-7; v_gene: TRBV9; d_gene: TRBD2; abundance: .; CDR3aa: CASSPRSGRAPGEQYF; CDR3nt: TGTGCCAGCAGCCCCCGTAGCGGGAGGGCCCCCGGCGAGCAGTACTTC
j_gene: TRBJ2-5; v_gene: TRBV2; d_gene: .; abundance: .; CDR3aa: CASEGRGETQYF; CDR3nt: TGTGCCAGCGAGGGAAGAGGAGAGACCCAGTACTTC
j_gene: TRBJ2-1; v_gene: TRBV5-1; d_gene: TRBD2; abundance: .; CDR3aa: CASRPGLAGVGNEQFF; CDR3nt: TGCGCCAGCAGACCCGGACTAGCGGGAGTAGGAAATGAGCAGTTCTTC
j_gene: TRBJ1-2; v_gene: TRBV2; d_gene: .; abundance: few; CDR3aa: CASSEALPADGYTF; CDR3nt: TGTGCCAGCAGTGAAGCGCTCCCGGCGGACGGCTACACCTTC
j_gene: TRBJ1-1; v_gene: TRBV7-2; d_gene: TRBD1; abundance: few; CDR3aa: CASSRQGGQGYTEAFF; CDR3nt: TGTGCCAGCAGCAGACAGGGGGGACAGGGGTACACTGAAGCTTTCTTT
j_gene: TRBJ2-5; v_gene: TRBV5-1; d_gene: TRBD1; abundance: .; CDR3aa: CASSFRDSEYQETQYF; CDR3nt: TGCGCCAGCAGCTTCCGGGACAGCGAGTACCAAGAGACCCAGTACTTC
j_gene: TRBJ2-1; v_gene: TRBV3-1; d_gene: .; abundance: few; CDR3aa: CASSPTGSGDQFF; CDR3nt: TGTGCCAGCAGCCCGACGGGGTCAGGTGATCAGTTCTTC
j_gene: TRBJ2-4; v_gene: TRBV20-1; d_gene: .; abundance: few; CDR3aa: CSAPRLVTQYF; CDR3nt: TGCAGTGCTCCTCGACTAGTTACTCAGTACTTC
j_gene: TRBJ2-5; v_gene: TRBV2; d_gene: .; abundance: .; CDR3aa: CASSEGIPRETQYF; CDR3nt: TGTGCCAGCAGTGAAGGCATCCCCCGGGAGACCCAGTACTTC
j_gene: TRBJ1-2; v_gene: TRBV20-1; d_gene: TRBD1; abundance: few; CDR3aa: CSATGTGRGAYGYTF; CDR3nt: TGCAGTGCTACCGGGACAGGGCGAGGAGCGTATGGCTACACCTTC
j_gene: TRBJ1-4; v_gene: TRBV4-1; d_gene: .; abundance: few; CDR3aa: CASSPQIATNEKLFF; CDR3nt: TGCGCCAGCAGCCCTCAAATTGCAACTAATGAAAAACTGTTTTTT
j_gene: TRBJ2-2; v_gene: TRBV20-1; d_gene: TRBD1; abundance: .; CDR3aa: CSAPRDRGLATGELFF; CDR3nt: TGCAGTGCTCCTAGGGACAGGGGGCTGGCCACCGGGGAGCTGTTTTTT
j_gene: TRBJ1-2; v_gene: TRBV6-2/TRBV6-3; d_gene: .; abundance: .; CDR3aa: CATKTNGANYGYTF; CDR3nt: TGTGCCACGAAGACAAACGGGGCTAACTATGGCTACACCTTC
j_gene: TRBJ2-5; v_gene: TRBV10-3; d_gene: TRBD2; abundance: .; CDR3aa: CATSPGTRQETQYF; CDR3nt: TGTGCCACCAGTCCCGGGACTAGACAAGAGACCCAGTACTTC
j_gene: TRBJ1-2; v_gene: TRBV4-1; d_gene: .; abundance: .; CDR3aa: CASSQDSGRADGYTF; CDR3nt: TGCGCCAGCAGCCAAGATTCCGGCAGGGCGGATGGCTACACCTTC
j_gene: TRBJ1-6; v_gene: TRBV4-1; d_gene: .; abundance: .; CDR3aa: CASSQEGGIGSPLHF; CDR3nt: TGCGCCAGCAGCCAAGAAGGGGGGATCGGGTCACCCCTCCACTTT
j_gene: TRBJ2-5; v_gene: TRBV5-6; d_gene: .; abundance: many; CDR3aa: CASSLGGNSQETQYF; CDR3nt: TGTGCCAGCAGCTTGGGCGGGAATTCCCAAGAGACCCAGTACTTC
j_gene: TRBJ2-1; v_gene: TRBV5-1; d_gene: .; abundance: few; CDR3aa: CASSPLPGLRQYNEQFF; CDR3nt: TGCGCCAGCAGCCCCCTCCCAGGACTACGGCAATACAATGAGCAGTTCTTC
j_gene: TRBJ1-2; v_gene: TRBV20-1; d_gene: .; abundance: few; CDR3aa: CSGWSGNYGYTF; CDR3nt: TGCAGTGGGTGGTCAGGGAACTATGGCTACACCTTC
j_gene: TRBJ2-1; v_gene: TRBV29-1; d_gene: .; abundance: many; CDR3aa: CSVEVQVRGPEQFF; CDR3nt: TGCAGCGTTGAAGTCCAAGTCCGGGGCCCTGAGCAGTTCTTC
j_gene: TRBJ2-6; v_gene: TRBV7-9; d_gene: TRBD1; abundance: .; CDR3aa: CASSAGQGTGANVLTF; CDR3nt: TGTGCCAGCAGCGCCGGACAGGGTACTGGGGCCAACGTCCTGACTTTC
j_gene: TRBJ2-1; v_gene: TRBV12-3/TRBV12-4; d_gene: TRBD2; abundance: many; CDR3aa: CASRLAGVSDEQFF; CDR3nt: TGTGCCAGCAGACTAGCGGGAGTTAGCGATGAGCAGTTCTTC
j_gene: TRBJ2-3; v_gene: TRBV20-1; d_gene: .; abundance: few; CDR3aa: CSARFWGGPDTQYF; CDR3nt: TGCAGTGCGAGGTTCTGGGGAGGCCCAGATACGCAGTATTTT
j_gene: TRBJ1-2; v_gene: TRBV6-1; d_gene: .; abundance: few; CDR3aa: CASSASGSGYTF; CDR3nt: TGTGCCAGCAGTGCTTCGGGGTCTGGCTACACCTTC